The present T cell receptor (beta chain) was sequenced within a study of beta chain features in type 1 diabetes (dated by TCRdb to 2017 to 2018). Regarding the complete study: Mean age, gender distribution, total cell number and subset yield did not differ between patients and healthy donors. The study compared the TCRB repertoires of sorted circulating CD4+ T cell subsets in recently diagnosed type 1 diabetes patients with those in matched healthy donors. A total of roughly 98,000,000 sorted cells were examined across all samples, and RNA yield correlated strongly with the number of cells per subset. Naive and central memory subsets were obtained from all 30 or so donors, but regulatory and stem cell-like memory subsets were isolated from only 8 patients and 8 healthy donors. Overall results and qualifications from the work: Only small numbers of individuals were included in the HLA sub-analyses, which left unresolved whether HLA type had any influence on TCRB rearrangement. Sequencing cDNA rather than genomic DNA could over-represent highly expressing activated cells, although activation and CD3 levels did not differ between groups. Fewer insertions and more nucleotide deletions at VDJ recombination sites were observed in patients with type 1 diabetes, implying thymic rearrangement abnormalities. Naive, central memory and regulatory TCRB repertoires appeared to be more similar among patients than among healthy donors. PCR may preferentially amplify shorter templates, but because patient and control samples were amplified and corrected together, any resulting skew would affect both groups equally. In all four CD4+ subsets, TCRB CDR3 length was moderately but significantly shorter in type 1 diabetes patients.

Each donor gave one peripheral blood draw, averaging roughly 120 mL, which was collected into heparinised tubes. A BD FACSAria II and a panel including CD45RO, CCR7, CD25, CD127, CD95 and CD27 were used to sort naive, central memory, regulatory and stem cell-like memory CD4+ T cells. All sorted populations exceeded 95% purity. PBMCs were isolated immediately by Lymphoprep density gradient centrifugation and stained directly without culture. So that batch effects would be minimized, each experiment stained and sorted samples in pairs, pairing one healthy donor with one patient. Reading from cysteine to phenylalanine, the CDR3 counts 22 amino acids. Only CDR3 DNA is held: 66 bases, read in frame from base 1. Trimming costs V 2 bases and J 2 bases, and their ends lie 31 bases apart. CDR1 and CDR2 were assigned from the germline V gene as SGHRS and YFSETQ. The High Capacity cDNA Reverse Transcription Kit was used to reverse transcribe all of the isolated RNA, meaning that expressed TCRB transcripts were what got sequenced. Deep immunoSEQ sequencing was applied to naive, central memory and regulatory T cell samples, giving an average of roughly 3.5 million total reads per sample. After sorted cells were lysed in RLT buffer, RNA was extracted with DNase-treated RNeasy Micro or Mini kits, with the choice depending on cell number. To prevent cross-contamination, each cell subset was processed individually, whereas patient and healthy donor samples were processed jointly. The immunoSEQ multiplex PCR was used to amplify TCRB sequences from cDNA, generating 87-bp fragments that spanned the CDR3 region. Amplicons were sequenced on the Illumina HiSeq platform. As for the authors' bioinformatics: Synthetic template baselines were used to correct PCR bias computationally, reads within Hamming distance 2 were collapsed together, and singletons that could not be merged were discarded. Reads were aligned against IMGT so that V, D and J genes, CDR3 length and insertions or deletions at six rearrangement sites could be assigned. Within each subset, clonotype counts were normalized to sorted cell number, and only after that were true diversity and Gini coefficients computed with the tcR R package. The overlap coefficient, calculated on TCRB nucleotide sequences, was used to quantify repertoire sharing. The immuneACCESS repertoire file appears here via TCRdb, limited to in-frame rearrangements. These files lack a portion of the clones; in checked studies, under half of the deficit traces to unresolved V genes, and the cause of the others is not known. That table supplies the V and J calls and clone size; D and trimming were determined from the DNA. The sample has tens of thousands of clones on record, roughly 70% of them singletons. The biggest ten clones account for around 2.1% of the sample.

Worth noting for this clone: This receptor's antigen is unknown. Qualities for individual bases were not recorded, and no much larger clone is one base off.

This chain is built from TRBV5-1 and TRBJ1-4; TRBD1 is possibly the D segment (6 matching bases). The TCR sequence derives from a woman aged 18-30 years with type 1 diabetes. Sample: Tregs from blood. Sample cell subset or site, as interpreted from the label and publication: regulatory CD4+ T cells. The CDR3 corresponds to CASSLSPPRGRGGEATNEKLFF. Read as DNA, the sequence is TGCGCCAGCAGCTTATCCCCCCCCCGGGGTAGGGGGGGAGAGGCGACTAATGAAAAACTGTTTTTT.